Below, 27 T cell receptor beta chains from the same sample are listed, as sequenced in a study of post-analysis software for immune sequencing data (dated by TCRdb to the mid-2010s). The research as a whole found: Patients showed significantly higher frequencies than controls for 4 or 5 TRBV segments, among them TRBV5-6, TRBV5-1 and TRBV20-1.

No cognate antigen is known for these TCRs. Libraries were prepared through PCR. Data came from an Illumina HiSeq 2500. To reduce PCR and sequencing biases, unique molecular identifiers were built into the TCR beta cDNA libraries. TCRdb reprocessing: public reads trimmed at Q25 with fastp, clones called with MiXCR, in-frame beta chains kept. Rows matching on CDR3 protein sequence are summarized as one entry with the most common DNA and genes. The sample yields roughly 800,000 distinct CDR3 sequences; 53% were counted once. Clones ranked in the top ten supply roughly 4.4% of the sample. The specimen was blood. These receptors were taken from a girl aged 5 to 17 with multiple sclerosis.

The V and J genes are TRBV7-8 and TRBJ2-7, with D tentatively TRBD1 (5 bases). The length of the CDR3 is 14 residues. V lost 6 bases and J 5 bases, leaving 17 bases between the germline ends. CDR1 and CDR2 (germline): SGHVS, FQNEAQ. The CDR3 spells CASRPRAVAHEQYF. Written as DNA, the CDR3 is TGTGCCAGCAGGCCCAGGGCGGTTGCCCACGAGCAGTACTTC.

The CDR3 DNA is TGTGCCAGCAGTTGGCAGGGAGCTCCTTACTCTGGGGCCAACGTCCTGACTTTC. It encodes CASSWQGAPYSGANVLTF. This chain connects TRBV12-3 or TRBV12-4 to TRBJ2-6, with D possibly called TRBD1 or TRBD2 (5 bases each). V was shortened by 4 bases and J by 0 bases, with 16 bases between the two germline ends. This CDR3 spans 18 amino acids.

This chain joins TRBV5-1 and TRBJ2-7; weak D call: TRBD2 (5 bases). The CDR3 runs 15 residues. The V and J ends lost 0 bases and 3 bases respectively, with 13 bases between them. Germline CDR1 reads SGHRS; CDR2 reads YFSETQ. The CDR3 loop reads CASSLDASQLYEQYF. The CDR3, as DNA: TGCGCCAGCAGCTTGGATGCTAGCCAACTCTACGAGCAGTACTTC.

This clonotype showed up just a few times. The chain has TRBV25-1 and TRBJ2-5; D gene ambiguous. V shed 8 bases and J shed 2 bases, with 9 bases lying between them. Germline CDR1 and CDR2: MGHDK and SYGVNS. The CDR3 spans 12 residues. This CDR3 reads CASVSRQETQYF. The DNA of the CDR3 is TGTGCCAGCGTATCTAGACAAGAGACCCAGTACTTC. Full variable domain (outside the CDR3, taken from reference TRBV25-1 and TRBJ2-5): EADIYQTPRYLVIGTGKKITLECSQTMGHDKMYWYQQDPGMELHLIHYSYGVNSTEKGDLSSESTVSRIRTEHFPLTLESARPSHTSQYLCASVSRQETQYFGPGTRLLVL.

The gene calls are TRBV4-1 and TRBJ2-7, with D possibly being TRBD1 (6 bases). The better agreement between TRBJ2-5 and the DNA end casts doubt on the J call. CDR3 length: 13 amino acids. Germline values: CDR1 MGHRA, CDR2 YSYEKL. The CDR3 loop is CASSLRTEETQYF. CDR3 sequence (DNA): TGCGCCAGCAGCCTACGGACAGAAGAGACCCAGTACTTC.

CDR3 sequence (DNA): TGTGCCAGCAGTCCATCAGGGATTGGGACCTACGAGCAGTACTTC. Protein product: CASSPSGIGTYEQYF. The chain is built from TRBV12-3 or TRBV12-4 and TRBJ2-7, with D tentatively TRBD1 (5 bases). With 5 bases removed from V and 2 bases from J, the gap between germline ends came to 16 bases. The CDR3 is made up of 15 amino acids.

This clonotype was recorded only once. This rearrangement joins TRBV5-1 to TRBJ2-1; 10 positions agree with TRBD2. This CDR3 is 12 amino acids long. With V trimmed by 8 bases and J by 6 bases, 2 bases remained unmatched. Germline V CDR1 and CDR2: SGHRS, YFSETQ. CDR3 region: CASSGGLNEQFF. The CDR3 DNA reads TGCGCCAGTAGCGGGGGGCTCAATGAGCAGTTCTTC. Combining the CDR3 with reference TRBV5-1 and TRBJ2-1 gives the whole variable domain KAGVTQTPRYLIKTRGQQVTLSCSPISGHRSVSWYQQTPGQGLQFLFEYFSETQRNKGNFPGRFSGRQFSNSRSEMNVSTLELGDSALYLCASSGGLNEQFFGPGTRLTVL.

The rearrangement joins TRBV12-3 or TRBV12-4 to TRBJ2-5; possible D gene TRBD1, 6 bases. V was shortened by 2 bases and J by 2 bases, with 9 bases between the two germline ends. This CDR3 contains 14 residues. In nucleotides, the CDR3 is TGTGCCAGCAGTTTATTTGGACAGCAAGAGACCCAGTACTTC. Translated, it gives CASSLFGQQETQYF.

The rearrangement uses TRBV7-9 and TRBJ2-7, with 7 nucleotides matching TRBD2. The CDR3 contains 13 residues. Germline CDR1 SEHNR, CDR2 FQNEAQ (reference sequence). V dropped 5 bases and J dropped 6; count of bases not matched to a gene: 7. The CDR3 sequence is CASSPWTSSEQYF. Written as DNA, the CDR3 is TGTGCCAGCAGCCCCTGGACTAGTTCCGAGCAGTACTTC.

This clonotype was seen only a few times. J is TRBJ1-1 and V is TRBV30; D not resolved. Trimming cost V 2 bases and J 5 bases, with 9 bases left between them. The CDR3 loop spans 12 amino acids. Germline CDR1 is GTSNPN and CDR2 is SVGIG (reference sequence). The CDR3 nucleotides read TGTGCCTGGAGTCAAGGGTTTACTGAAGCTTTCTTT. As protein: CAWSQGFTEAFF.

J is TRBJ2-7 and V is TRBV5-1; 7 nucleotides agree with TRBD1. V gave up 5 bases and J gave up 5 bases; unmatched junction bases: 13. Germline V gene lookup returns CDR1 SGHRS and CDR2 YFSETQ. CDR3 size: 15 residues. CDR3: CASRGLQGDVNEQYF. The DNA of the CDR3 is TGCGCCAGCAGAGGACTCCAGGGGGATGTTAACGAGCAGTACTTC.

This clonotype turned up a few times. V and J are TRBV6-6 and TRBJ1-1; 7 nucleotides match TRBD1. CDR1 and CDR2 (germline): MNHNY, SVGAGI (reference sequence). This CDR3 contains 15 residues. J lost 1 base, V lost 2 bases, and 4 bases had no gene match. The CDR3: CASSYPTGTNTEAFF. Here the CDR3 DNA reads TGTGCCAGCAGTTACCCGACAGGGACGAACACTGAAGCTTTCTTT.

This clonotype was picked up one time. The chain carries TRBV2 and TRBJ2-6; tentatively, D is TRBD2 (6 bases). Trimming pared 9 bases from V and 0 bases from J, leaving 12 bases between. The V gene's germline CDR1 is SNHLY and CDR2 FYNNEI. The CDR3 sequence is 15 residues long. This CDR3 reads CARGVGGSGANVLTF. CDR3 DNA: TGTGCCAGGGGCGTGGGGGGCTCTGGGGCCAACGTCCTGACTTTC.

This clonotype was found a few times. The chain employs TRBV7-3 and TRBJ2-7; D ambiguous. Germline V gives CDR1 SGHTA, CDR2 FQGTGA. This CDR3 is 15 amino acids long. V lost 2 bases to trimming and J lost 3 bases, with 14 bases between them. The CDR3 coding sequence is TGTGCCAGCAGCTTATTCAAGGGTCCGGGCTACGAGCAGTACTTC. Translated, it gives CASSLFKGPGYEQYF. Supplemented by reference TRBV7-3 and TRBJ2-7, the full variable domain reads GAGVSQTPSNKVTEKGKYVELRCDPISGHTALYWYRQSLGQGPEFLIYFQGTGAADDSGLPNDRFFAVRPEGSVSTLKIQRTERGDSAVYLCASSLFKGPGYEQYFGPGTRLTVT.

CDR3 in DNA: TGTGCCAGCAGTCCCGAATGGACCGGTCAAGAGACCCAGTTCTTC. Amino acids: CASSPEWTGQETQFF. The rearrangement links TRBV6-5 to TRBJ2-1; D gene uncertain. The CDR3 covers 15 residues. V was pared by 5 bases and J by 13 bases, with 24 bases between. Germline V CDR1 and CDR2: MNHEY, SVGAGI.

A few counts support this clonotype. The chain employs TRBV4-1 and TRBJ2-5; a possible D gene is TRBD2 (5 bases). The J call may be faulty, since TRBJ2-7 better matches the DNA end. The CDR3 runs 15 residues. Germline V gene sequence: CDR1 MGHRA, CDR2 YSYEKL. The CDR3 here is CASSPFRENKGEQYF. The CDR3 DNA is TGCGCCAGCAGCCCGTTTAGGGAGAATAAGGGCGAGCAGTACTTC.

The V gene is TRBV5-1, the J gene TRBJ2-1; 10 bases are shared with TRBD2. CDR3 length: 14 residues. V shed 6 bases and J 7 bases; nucleotides not matched to a gene: 7. Germline CDR1 SGHRS, CDR2 YFSETQ. The CDR3 here is CASNPGLALNEQFF. In DNA form, the CDR3 reads TGCGCCAGCAACCCGGGACTAGCGTTAAATGAGCAGTTCTTC.

This clonotype was detected only a few times. J is TRBJ2-1 and V is TRBV20-1; 8 bases are a match to TRBD2. The CDR3 is 15 residues long. Germline V gene sequence: CDR1 DFQATT, CDR2 SNEGSKA (reference sequence). V shed 0 bases and J 9 bases; nucleotides not matched to a gene: 10. The CDR3 protein is CSARDLLAGLGEQFF. The CDR3, as DNA: TGCAGTGCTAGAGATCTATTAGCGGGGTTGGGTGAGCAGTTCTTC.

This sequence joins TRBV15 and TRBJ2-7; TRBD2 aligns across 9 bases. The DNA end is a closer match to TRBJ2-5, so the J assignment may be wrong. Germline CDR1 and CDR2: LNHNV and YYDKDF (reference sequence). This CDR3 is 14 amino acids long. CDR3 DNA sequence: TGTGCCACCAGCTTGGGACTAGCCGGAGAGACCCAGTACTTC. Encoded protein: CATSLGLAGETQYF.

This sequence joins TRBV29-1 and TRBJ2-5, with 9 bases identical to TRBD2. TRBJ2-7 matches the DNA end more closely, so the J call is doubtful. Germline V gene data show CDR1 as SQVTM and CDR2 as ANQGSEA. The CDR3 is made up of 15 amino acids. The CDR3 protein is CSVVWLAGPTYEQYF. DNA of the CDR3: TGCAGCGTTGTTTGGCTAGCGGGACCTACCTACGAGCAGTACTTC.

This chain joins TRBV2 and TRBJ2-5; 12 bases line up with TRBD2. This CDR3 is 15 amino acids long. The V segment lost 0 bases and the J segment 11 bases; nucleotides outside the gene matches: 7. Looked up from germline, CDR1 is SNHLY and CDR2 is FYNNEI. CDR3 residues: CASSEAVTSGSEQYF. In nucleotides, the CDR3 is TGTGCCAGCAGTGAAGCGGTGACTAGCGGGAGTGAGCAGTACTTC. Combining the CDR3 with reference TRBV2 and TRBJ2-5 gives the whole variable domain EPEVTQTPSHQVTQMGQEVILRCVPISNHLYFYWYRQILGQKVEFLVSFYNNEISEKSEIFDDQFSVERPDGSNFTLKIRSTKLEDSAMYFCASSEAVTSGSEQYFGPGTRLLVL.

This clonotype was seen more than once but under ten times. V usage is TRBV29-1 and J usage is TRBJ2-7, with D unresolved. The J call may be in error: the DNA end matches TRBJ2-5 better. From germline, CDR1 is SQVTM and CDR2 ANQGSEA. This CDR3 comprises 12 residues. The CDR3: CSVEYSVKTQYF. The DNA for the CDR3 is TGCAGCGTTGAGTACTCAGTGAAGACCCAGTACTTC.

V usage is TRBV6-5 and J usage is TRBJ2-1; maybe TRBD1 (5 bases). V dropped 0 bases and J dropped 2 bases, with 8 bases sitting between them. Germline V gene lookup returns CDR1 MNHEY and CDR2 SVGAGI. The CDR3 sequence is 15 residues long. CDR3 residues: CASSYSGVPYNEQFF. CDR3 DNA: TGTGCCAGCAGTTACTCAGGGGTTCCCTACAATGAGCAGTTCTTC.

This clonotype was seen a few times. V usage is TRBV20-1 and J usage is TRBJ2-6; 8 nucleotides line up with TRBD1. Trimming cost V 0 bases and J 0 bases; bases outside gene matches: 10. The CDR3 runs 19 residues. Germline V gene lookup returns CDR1 DFQATT and CDR2 SNEGSKA (reference sequence). The CDR3 coding sequence is TGCAGTGCTAGAGATCAAAGGGGGACAGGACGCTCTGGGGCCAACGTCCTGACTTTC. Translating it yields CSARDQRGTGRSGANVLTF.

J is TRBJ2-1 and V is TRBV12-3 or TRBV12-4; no clear D. Trimming stripped 3 bases from V and 0 bases from J, with 12 bases between. The CDR3 is 16 residues long. CDR3 sequence (DNA): TGTGCCAGCAGTTTGGTCCGGCTGAGCTCCTACAATGAGCAGTTCTTC. Residues: CASSLVRLSSYNEQFF.

The chain employs TRBV20-1 and TRBJ2-4; no firm D call. The germline gives CDR1 DFQATT, CDR2 SNEGSKA (reference sequence). The length of the CDR3 is 13 residues. V was pared by 6 bases and J by 4 bases, with 13 bases between. This CDR3 reads CSASEGSKNIQYF. In DNA form, the CDR3 reads TGCAGTGCCAGTGAAGGGTCAAAAAACATTCAGTACTTC.

The J gene is TRBJ2-1, the V gene TRBV4-2, with TRBD2 as a possible D gene (7 bases). The CDR3 has 16 residues. V was cut by 0 bases and J by 4 bases, with 13 bases left in between. Germline V CDR1 and CDR2: LGHNA, YNFKEQ. The CDR3 region is CASSQEGGENYNEQFF. The CDR3 DNA reads TGTGCCAGCAGCCAAGAAGGGGGGGAGAATTACAATGAGCAGTTCTTC.